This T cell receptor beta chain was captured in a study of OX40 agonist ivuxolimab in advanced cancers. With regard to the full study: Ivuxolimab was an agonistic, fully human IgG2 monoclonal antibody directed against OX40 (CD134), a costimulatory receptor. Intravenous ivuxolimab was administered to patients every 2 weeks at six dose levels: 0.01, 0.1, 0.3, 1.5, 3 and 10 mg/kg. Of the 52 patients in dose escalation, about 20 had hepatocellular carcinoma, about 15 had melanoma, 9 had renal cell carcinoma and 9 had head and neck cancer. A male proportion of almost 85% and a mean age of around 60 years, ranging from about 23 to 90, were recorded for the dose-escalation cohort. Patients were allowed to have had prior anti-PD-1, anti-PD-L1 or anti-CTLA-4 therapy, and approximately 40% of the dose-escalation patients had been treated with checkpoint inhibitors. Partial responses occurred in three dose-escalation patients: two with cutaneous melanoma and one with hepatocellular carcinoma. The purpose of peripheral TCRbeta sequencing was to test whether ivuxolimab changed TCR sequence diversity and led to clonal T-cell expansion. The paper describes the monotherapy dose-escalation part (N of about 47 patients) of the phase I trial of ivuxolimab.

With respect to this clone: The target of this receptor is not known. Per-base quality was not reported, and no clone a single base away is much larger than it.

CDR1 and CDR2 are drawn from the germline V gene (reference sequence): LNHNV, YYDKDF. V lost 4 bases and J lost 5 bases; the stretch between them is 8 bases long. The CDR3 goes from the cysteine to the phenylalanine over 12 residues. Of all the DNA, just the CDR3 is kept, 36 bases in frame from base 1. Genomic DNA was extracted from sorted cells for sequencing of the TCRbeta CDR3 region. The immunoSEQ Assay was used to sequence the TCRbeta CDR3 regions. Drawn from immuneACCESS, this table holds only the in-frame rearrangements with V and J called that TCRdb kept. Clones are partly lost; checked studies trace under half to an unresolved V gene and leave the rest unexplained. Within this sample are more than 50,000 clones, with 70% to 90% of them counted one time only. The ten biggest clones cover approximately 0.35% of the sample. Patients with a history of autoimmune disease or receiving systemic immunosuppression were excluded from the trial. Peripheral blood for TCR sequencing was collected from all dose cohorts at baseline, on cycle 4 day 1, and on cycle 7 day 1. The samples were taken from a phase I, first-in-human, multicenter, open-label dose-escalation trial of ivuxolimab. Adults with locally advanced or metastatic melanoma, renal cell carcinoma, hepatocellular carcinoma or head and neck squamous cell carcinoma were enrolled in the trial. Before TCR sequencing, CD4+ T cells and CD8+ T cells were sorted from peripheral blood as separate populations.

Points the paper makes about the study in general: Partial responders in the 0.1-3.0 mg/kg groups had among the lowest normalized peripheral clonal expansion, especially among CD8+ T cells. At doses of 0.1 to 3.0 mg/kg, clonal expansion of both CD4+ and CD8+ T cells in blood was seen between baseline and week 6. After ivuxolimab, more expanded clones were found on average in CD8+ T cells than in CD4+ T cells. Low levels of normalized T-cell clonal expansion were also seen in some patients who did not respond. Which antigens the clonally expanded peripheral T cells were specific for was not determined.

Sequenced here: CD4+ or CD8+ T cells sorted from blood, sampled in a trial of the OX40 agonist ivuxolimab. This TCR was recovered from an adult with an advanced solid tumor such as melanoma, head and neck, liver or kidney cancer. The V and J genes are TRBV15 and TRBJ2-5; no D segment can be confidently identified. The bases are TGTGCCACCAGCACCGGGTCGGAGACCCAGTACTTC. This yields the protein CATSTGSETQYF.